A single sample is the source of the 3 T cell receptor beta chains below, sequenced in a study of blood T cell repertoires in COVID-19. Method: immunoSEQ multiplex PCR; TCRdb's copy keeps in-frame clones and lacks some. The data contain 200,000 to 250,000 clones, just over 85% of them singletons. Sequenced sample: peripheral blood. All receptors come from a man younger than 40 who had recovered from COVID-19.

The chain carries TRBV29-1 and TRBJ2-3, with TRBD1 matching over 9 bases. The CDR3 consists of 13 residues. J lost 4 bases, V lost 7 bases, and 6 bases had no gene match. Germline CDR1 SQVTM, CDR2 ANQGSEA. This chain's CDR3 is CSAGQGSPDTQYF. The CDR3 nucleotides are TGCAGCGCCGGACAGGGGAGCCCAGATACGCAGTATTTT.

This clone was seen a single time. This sequence joins TRBV11-2 and TRBJ1-2, with TRBD1 matching over 7 bases. CDR1 and CDR2 from the germline V gene are SGHAT and FQNNGV. CDR3 size: 14 residues. V lost 6 bases, J lost 4 bases, and 8 bases stayed unmatched. Here the CDR3 reads CASRPTGFSYGYTF. CDR3 in DNA: TGTGCCAGCAGACCGACAGGGTTTAGCTATGGCTACACCTTC.

The chain carries TRBV9 and TRBJ2-5; 9 bases match TRBD2. CDR3 size: 17 residues. Trimming at V came to 0 bases and at J to 2 bases, leaving 8 bases not matched to a gene. The germline V gene encodes CDR1 SGDLS and CDR2 YYNGEE. The CDR3 loop is CASSVAFDSGGQETQYF. The CDR3 nucleotides are TGTGCCAGCAGCGTAGCTTTTGATAGCGGGGGACAAGAGACCCAGTACTTC.